Many counts were recorded for the clone carrying this T cell receptor (beta chain). These data belong to a study of regulatory T cells in long-lasting Graves disease. V lost 7 bases and J 0 bases, leaving 12 bases between the germline ends. The CDR3 sequence is 15 residues long. Germline CDR1 KGHDR, CDR2 SFDVKD. Building of the TCR beta libraries involved iRepertoire HTBI primers and Arm-PCR of CDR3 regions. A single record per CDR3 protein comes from TCRdb applying MiXCR to the multiplex PCR reads. Of approximately 350,000 distinct CDR3 sequences detected, approximately 12% appear once; the ten largest clones hold over 15%. Specified time point: newly diagnosed GD, antithyroid drugs for less than 3 months. Isolated PBMC RNA provided the starting material for the TCR library. Collection of peripheral blood (approximately 9 milliliters) was done using EDTA tubes. This sample was shared with a second study, whose subject was T cells in Graves' hyperthyroidism and ophthalmopathy. Per that study: With the HTBI primer set, the TCR CDR3 went through a first round of RT-PCR. The model's output predicted ophthalmopathy at a median of 6.5 months prior to onset.

Sequences were derived from peripheral blood mononuclear cells (PBMCs), sampled at new diagnosis, from a patient treated with antithyroid drugs. This chain joins TRBV24-1 and TRBJ1-5; D remains ambiguous. The TCR comes from a woman aged 18-29 years with Graves disease. CDR3 in amino acids: CATSTIPNSNQPQHF. As DNA, the CDR3 is TGTGCCACCAGCACGATCCCTAATAGCAATCAGCCCCAGCATTTT.